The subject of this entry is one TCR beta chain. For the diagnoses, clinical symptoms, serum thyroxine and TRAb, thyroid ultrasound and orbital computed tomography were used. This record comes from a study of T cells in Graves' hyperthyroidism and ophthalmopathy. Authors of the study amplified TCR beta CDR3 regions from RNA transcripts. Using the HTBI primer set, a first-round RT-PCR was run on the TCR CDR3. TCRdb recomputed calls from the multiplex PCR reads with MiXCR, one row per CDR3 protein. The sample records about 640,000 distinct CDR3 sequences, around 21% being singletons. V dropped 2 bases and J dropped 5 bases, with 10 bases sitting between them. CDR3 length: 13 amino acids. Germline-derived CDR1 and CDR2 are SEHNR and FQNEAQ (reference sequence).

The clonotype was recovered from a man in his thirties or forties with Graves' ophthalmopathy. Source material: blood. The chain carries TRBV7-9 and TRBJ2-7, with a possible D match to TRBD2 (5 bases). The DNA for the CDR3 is TGTGCCAGCAGCTTAAGCGGTATGAACGAGCAGTACTTC. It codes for CASSLSGMNEQYF.